Presented here are 7 T cell receptor beta chains from one specimen sequenced in a study of blood T cell repertoires in COVID-19. Only in-frame clones appear in the TCRdb table, and some are missing; sequencing was by immunoSEQ multiplex PCR. The sample consists of about 360,000 clones, 65% to 90% of them appearing once. The sequencing sample was made of peripheral blood. All receptors come from a woman aged 55-75 years with COVID-19, enrolled during active disease.

CDR3 in amino acids: CASSTQAGGFNYGYTF. CDR3 coding DNA: TGTGCCAGCAGTACCCAAGCAGGGGGCTTTAACTATGGCTACACCTTC. This sequence joins TRBV27 and TRBJ1-2; 8 nucleotides agree with TRBD1. J gave up 1 base and V 5 bases, and 9 bases lay outside the gene matches. The V gene's germline CDR1 is MNHEY and CDR2 SMNVEV (reference sequence). CDR3 size: 16 residues.

The table lists this clone with a count of one. CDR3 sequence (DNA): TGTGCCAGCAGCTTAGCACGGACTACTGAAGCTTTCTTT. This translates into CASSLARTTEAFF. The chain is built from TRBV7-2 and TRBJ1-1; the D is unclear. The CDR3 runs 13 residues. Between the trimmed V and J ends, which lost 0 bases and 5 bases, there was a span of 7 bases. The germline gives CDR1 SGHTA, CDR2 FQGNSA. Using reference TRBV7-2 and TRBJ1-1 for the parts outside the CDR3, the full variable domain is GAGVSQSPSNKVTEKGKDVELRCDPISGHTALYWYRQSLGQGLEFLIYFQGNSAPDKSGLPSDRFSAERTGGSVSTLTIQRTQQEDSAVYLCASSLARTTEAFFGQGTRLTVV.

The chain links TRBV6-5 to TRBJ1-1; TRBD1 matches 7 bases. CDR3 length: 14 amino acids. Germline V gene sequence: CDR1 MNHEY, CDR2 SVGAGI. The junction had 4 bases not matched to a gene; V was cut back by 3 bases and J by 3 bases. The CDR3 nucleotides read TGTGCCAGCAGTTATTCCACAGGGGACACTGAAGCTTTCTTT. It yields the protein CASSYSTGDTEAFF.

V gene TRBV5-4 combines with J gene TRBJ2-2, with TRBD2 as a possible D gene (7 bases). The ends were cut back, 4 bases at V and 6 bases at J, with 16 bases in the middle. The CDR3 sequence is 15 residues long. CDR1 SGHNT and CDR2 YYREEE come from the germline V gene (reference sequence). The CDR3 region has the DNA TGTGCCAGCAGCGGGGCCAAGGGGGGGCCCGGGGAGCTGTTTTTT. Translation: CASSGAKGGPGELFF.

This chain joins TRBV12-2 and TRBJ2-3; the table's D call, TRBD1, was not checked against the DNA. TRBV12-2 is a recognized pseudogene. The CDR3 runs 19 residues. CDR3 nucleotides: TGTGCAAGTCGCTTAGCTACCTTCTCTTTGCAGGGGGTAGCAGATACGCAGTATTTT. Translated, it gives CASRLATFSLQGVADTQYF.

This chain links TRBV10-3 with TRBJ1-2; 7 bases line up with TRBD1. This CDR3 region has 14 residues. The germline V gene encodes CDR1 ENHRY and CDR2 SYGVKD. The junction had 4 bases not matched to a gene; V was cut back by 4 bases and J by 2 bases. The CDR3 DNA sequence: TGTGCCATCAGTGCTATGACAGGGAACTATGGCTACACCTTC. Protein sequence: CAISAMTGNYGYTF.

The chain couples TRBV3-1 (or the pseudogene TRBV3-2) to TRBJ1-3; 12 nucleotides line up with TRBD1. Looked up from germline, CDR1 is LGHDT and CDR2 is YNNKEL (reference sequence). J gave up 10 bases and V 6 bases, and 16 bases lay outside the gene matches. This CDR3 region has 17 residues. The CDR3 loop reads CASRGTGGEMSFATIYF. CDR3 sequence (DNA): TGTGCCAGCAGGGGGACAGGGGGCGAAATGAGTTTTGCGACCATATATTTT.